This TCR beta chain was found in a study of blood T cells in healthy people across ages (dated by TCRdb to between 2014 and 2017). Context from the whole study: Template switching captured roughly one uniquely barcoded TCR beta cDNA molecule per two T cells in model experiments. Using deep sequencing normalized with unique cDNA molecular identifiers, the study measured how TCR beta repertoire diversity changes with age. The donors were divided into four age groups: young (average approximately 15 years), middle-aged (approximately 41), aged (roughly 60) and long-lived (around 87). Donors of different ages were randomly distributed across sequencing lanes to avoid experimental bias. Using the same blood draw, the study looked at two additional independent replicas of 1 million unique cDNA reads for two donors, one aged 18 to 30 and the other aged 80 or older. Overall study results and their limits: Donor CMV infection status was unknown, potentially confounding age-related changes in expanded clonotypes. Estimates of total diversity based on one million sequenced T cells were considered lower bounds and underestimates. The long-lived group showed more naive CD4+ T cells, fewer expanded clones and increased TCR diversity than the aged group, suggesting age selection. Observed TCR beta diversity per million T cells fell roughly linearly with age, and a significant reduction was already apparent by age roughly 40. Since profiling was done on bulk unsorted PBMCs, naive and antigen-experienced compartments could not be conclusively compared. There was a strong correlation between observed TCR beta diversity and the percentage of naive T cells measured by flow cytometry.

There are 15 amino acids in the CDR3, from cysteine to phenylalanine inclusive. The read is trimmed to its CDR3 DNA, 45 bases read in frame from base 1. As encoded in the germline V gene, CDR1 is ENHRY while CDR2 is SYGVKD. Trimming costs V 11 bases and J 2 bases, and their ends lie 22 bases apart. The donors were roughly 40 Caucasian individuals from Russia, aged roughly 6 to 100 years, who were systemically healthy. Approximately 9.3 milliliters of peripheral blood were drawn from each donor into EDTA-treated Vacutainer tubes. Ficoll-Paque density-gradient centrifugation was used to isolate PBMCs, with at least 6.5 million per sample. Trizol reagent was used to extract total RNA from the PBMCs, yielding at least 5.5 micrograms per sample. For every donor, flow cytometry on a PBMC aliquot measured the percentage of naive CD45RAhigh/CD27high T cells. The library was generated by 5' RACE. TCRdb shows the sequencer as Illumina HiSeq 2500. A second roughly 7 to 11 cycle PCR used a sample-barcoded 5' primer and a J-beta primer mix. A unique molecular identifier was introduced onto each TCR beta cDNA molecule by a template-switch 5' adaptor carrying 12 random nucleotides. Each sample yielded at least 2.5 million CDR3-containing paired-end reads. First-strand cDNA synthesis was performed from all RNA using the Mint cDNA synthesis kit, with priming by a TRBC-specific oligonucleotide. Following uracil-DNA glycosylase treatment, all cDNA underwent a first 18-cycle PCR with the universal primers M1SS and BC2_uni_R. Per the authors' processing: For normalization, 1 million high-quality reads were randomly selected from each sample, with every read carrying a distinct molecular identifier. Instead of being binned into consensus sequences, reads that shared molecular identifiers were thrown out. CDR3 identification, clonotype clustering and error correction used MiTCR with a Q25 quality threshold and the strictest error-elimination algorithm. A nonparametric unseen species model using Euler transformation provided a lower-bound estimate of total TCR beta diversity. The public reads were reprocessed in TCRdb via fastp at Q25 and MiXCR, keeping in-frame beta chains. When rows share a CDR3 protein, they turn into one entry using the most common DNA and genes. The V and J calls shown here were made by TCRdb, not taken from the authors' results. Here the sample has hundreds of thousands of distinct CDR3 sequences; 52% occur a single time. The leading ten clones occupy about 14% of the sample.

This clonotype was seen more than once but under ten times. Its antigen is currently not known. Base quality data are lacking; no much larger clone is found one base away. Sequencing was carried out using blood. The chain is assembled from TRBV10-3 and TRBJ2-7; TRBD2 might be the D gene, on 6 matching bases. The clonotype was recovered from a woman of 80 years or more in good health. CDR3 sequence: CAVLGTGTGTYEQYF. The DNA reads TGTGCCGTCCTGGGGACCGGGACTGGAACCTACGAGCAGTACTTC.